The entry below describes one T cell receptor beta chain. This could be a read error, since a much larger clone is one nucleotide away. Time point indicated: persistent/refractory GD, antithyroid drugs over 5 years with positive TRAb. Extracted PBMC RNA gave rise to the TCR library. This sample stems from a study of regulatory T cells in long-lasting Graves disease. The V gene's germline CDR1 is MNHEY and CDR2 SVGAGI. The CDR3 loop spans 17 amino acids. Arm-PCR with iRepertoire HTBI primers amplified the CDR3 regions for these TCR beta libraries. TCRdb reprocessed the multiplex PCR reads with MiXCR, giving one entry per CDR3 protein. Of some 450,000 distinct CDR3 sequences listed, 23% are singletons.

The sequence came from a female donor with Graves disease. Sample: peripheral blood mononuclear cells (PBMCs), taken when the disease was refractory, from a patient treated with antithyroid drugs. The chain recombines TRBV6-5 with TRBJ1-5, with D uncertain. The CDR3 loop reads CASSYGSPFGRNQPRHF. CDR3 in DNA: TGTGCCAGCAGTTACGGGTCACCGTTCGGGCGCAATCAGCCCCGGCATTTT.